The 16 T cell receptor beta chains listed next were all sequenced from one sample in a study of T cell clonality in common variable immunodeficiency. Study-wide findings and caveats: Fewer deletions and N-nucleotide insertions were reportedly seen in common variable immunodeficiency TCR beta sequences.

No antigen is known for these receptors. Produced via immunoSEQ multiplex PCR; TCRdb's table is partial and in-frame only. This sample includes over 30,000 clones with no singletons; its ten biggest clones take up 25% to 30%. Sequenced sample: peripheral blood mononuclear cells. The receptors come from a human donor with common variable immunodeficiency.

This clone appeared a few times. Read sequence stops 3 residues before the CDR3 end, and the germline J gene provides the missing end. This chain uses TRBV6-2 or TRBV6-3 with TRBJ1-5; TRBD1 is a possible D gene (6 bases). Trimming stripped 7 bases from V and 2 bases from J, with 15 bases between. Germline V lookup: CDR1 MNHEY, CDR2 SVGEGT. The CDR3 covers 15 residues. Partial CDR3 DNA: TGTGCCAGCACATTGGGGGCAAGGGGCAATCAGCCC. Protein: CASTLGARGNQP. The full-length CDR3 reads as CASTLGARGNQPQHF.

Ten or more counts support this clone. Partial CDR3 DNA: TGTGCCAGTAGCCAATTTGCTTTAGCGGGAGGGCCGACAGATACG. Its translation is CASSQFALAGGPTDT. The CDR3 reads in full as CASSQFALAGGPTDTQYF. The V call is TRBV19, the J call TRBJ2-3; TRBD2 matches 11 bases. The read terminates 3 residues ahead of where the CDR3 ends, so the germline J gene completes it. This CDR3 is built from 18 residues. Per germline, CDR1 LNHDA and CDR2 SQIVND (reference sequence). Losses at the gene ends were 6 bases for V and 3 bases for J; bases not matched to a gene: 14.

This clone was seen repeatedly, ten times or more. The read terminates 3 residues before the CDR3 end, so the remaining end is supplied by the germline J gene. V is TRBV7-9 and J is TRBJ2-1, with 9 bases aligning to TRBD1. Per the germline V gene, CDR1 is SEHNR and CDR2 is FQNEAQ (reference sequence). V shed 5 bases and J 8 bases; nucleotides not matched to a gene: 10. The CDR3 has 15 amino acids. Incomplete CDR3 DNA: TGTGCCAGCAGCCGGGCGGGACAGGGTGGGCATGAG. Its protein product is CASSRAGQGGHE. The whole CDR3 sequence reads CASSRAGQGGHEQFF.

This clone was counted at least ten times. The covered CDR3 bases are TGTGCCAGCTCAACCGGAGGAGGGGGAGAAAAA. It yields the protein CASSTGGGGEK. The whole CDR3 protein reads CASSTGGGGEKLFF. This rearrangement joins TRBV18 to TRBJ1-4; D perhaps matches TRBD1 (6 bases). The read halts 3 residues ahead of the CDR3 end, with the missing end drawn from the germline J gene. Trimming removed 5 bases from V and 8 bases from J, with 15 bases in between. The germline V gene encodes CDR1 KGHSH and CDR2 LQKENI. This CDR3 is built from 14 residues.

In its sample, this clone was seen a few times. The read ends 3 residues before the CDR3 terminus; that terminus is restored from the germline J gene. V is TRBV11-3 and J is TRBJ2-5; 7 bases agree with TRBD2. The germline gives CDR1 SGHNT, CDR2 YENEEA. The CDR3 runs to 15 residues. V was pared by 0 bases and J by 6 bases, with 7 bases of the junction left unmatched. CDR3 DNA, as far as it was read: TGTGCCAGCAGCTTAGATGGGAGCGGGATTAAGACC. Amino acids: CASSLDGSGIKT. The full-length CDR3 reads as CASSLDGSGIKTQYF. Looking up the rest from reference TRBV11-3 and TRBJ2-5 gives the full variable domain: EAGVVQSPRYKIIEKKQPVAFWCNPISGHNTLYWYLQNLGQGPELLIRYENEEAVDDSQLPKDRFSAERLKGVDSTLKIQPAELGDSAVYLCASSLDGSGIKTQYFGPGTRLLVL.

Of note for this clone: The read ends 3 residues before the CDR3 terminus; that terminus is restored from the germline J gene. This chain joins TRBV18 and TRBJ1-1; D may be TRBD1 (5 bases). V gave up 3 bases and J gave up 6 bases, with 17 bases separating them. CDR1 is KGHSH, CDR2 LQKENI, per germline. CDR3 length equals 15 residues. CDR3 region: CASSPIGGMSAEAFF. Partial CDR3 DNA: TGTGCCAGCTCACCCATCGGGGGTATGAGCGCTGAA.

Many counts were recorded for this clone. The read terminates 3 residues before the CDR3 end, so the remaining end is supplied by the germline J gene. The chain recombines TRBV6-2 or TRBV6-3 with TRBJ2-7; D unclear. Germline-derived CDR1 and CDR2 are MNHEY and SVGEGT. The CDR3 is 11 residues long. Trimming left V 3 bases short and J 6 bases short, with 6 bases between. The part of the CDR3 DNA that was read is TGTGCCAGCAGTTATCTCCGCGAG. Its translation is CASSYLRE. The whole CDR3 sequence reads CASSYLREQYF.

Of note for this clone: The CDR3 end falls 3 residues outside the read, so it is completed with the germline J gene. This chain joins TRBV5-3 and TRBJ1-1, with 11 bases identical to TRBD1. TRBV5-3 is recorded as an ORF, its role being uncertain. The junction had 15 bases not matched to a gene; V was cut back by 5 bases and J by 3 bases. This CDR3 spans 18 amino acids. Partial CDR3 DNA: TGTGCCAGAAGGAAAGGACAGGGGGCCCCTTTGGAGGACACTGAA. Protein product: CARRKGQGAPLEDTE. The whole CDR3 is CARRKGQGAPLEDTEAFF.

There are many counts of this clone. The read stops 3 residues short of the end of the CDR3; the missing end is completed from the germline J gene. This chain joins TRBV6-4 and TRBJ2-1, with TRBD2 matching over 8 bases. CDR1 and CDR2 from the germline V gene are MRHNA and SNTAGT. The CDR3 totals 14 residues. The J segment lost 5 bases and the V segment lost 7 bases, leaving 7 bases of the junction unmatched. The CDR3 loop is CASKRSAGDNEQFF. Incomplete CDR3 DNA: TGTGCCAGCAAGAGATCAGCGGGGGACAATGAG.

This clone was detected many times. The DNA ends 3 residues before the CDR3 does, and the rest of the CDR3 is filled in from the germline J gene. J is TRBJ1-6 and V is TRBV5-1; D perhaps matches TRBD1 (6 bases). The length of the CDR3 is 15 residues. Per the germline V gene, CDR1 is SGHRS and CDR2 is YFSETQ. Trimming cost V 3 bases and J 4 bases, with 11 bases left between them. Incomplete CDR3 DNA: TGCGCCAGCAGCTGGGACACCACTTATAATTCACCC. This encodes CASSWDTTYNSP. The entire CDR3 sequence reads CASSWDTTYNSPLHF.

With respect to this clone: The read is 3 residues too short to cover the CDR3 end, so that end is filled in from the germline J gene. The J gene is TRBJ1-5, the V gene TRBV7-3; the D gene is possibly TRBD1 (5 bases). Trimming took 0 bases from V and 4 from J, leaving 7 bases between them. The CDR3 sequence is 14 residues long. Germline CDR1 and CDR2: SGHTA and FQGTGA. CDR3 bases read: TGTGCCAGCAGCTTAACCGGGGGGAATCAGCCC. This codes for CASSLTGGNQP. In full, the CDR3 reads CASSLTGGNQPQHF.

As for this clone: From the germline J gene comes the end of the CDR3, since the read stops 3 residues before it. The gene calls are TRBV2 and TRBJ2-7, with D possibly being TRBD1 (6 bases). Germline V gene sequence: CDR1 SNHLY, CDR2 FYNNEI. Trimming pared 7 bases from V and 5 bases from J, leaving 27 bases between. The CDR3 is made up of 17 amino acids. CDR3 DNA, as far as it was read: TGTGCCAGCAACCCGAGTTGGGGGCGTCCACATAAAGACGAG. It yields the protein CASNPSWGRPHKDE. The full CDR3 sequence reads CASNPSWGRPHKDEQYF.

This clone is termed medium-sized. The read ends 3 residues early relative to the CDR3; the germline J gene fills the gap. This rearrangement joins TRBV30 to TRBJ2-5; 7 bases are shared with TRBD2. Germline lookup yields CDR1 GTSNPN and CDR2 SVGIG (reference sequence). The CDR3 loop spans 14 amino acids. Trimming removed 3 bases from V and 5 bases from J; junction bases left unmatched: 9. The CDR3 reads CAWRFGGSRETQYF. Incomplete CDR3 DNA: TGTGCCTGGAGATTTGGCGGGAGTAGGGAGACC.

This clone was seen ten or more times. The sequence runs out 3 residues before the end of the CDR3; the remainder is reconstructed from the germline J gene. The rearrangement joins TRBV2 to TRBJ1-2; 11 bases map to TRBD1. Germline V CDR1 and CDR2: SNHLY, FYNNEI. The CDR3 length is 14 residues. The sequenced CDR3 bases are TGTGCCAGCACCTTGGACAGGGGGCAATCGAAC. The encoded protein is CASTLDRGQSN. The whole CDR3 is CASTLDRGQSNYTF.

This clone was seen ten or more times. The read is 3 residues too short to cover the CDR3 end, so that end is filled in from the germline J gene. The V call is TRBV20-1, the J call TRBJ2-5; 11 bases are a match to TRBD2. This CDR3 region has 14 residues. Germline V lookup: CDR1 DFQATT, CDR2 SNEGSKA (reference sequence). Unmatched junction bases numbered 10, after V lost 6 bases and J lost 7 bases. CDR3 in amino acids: CSATTSGSGGTQYF. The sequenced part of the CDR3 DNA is TGCAGTGCGACAACTAGCGGGAGTGGGGGGACC.

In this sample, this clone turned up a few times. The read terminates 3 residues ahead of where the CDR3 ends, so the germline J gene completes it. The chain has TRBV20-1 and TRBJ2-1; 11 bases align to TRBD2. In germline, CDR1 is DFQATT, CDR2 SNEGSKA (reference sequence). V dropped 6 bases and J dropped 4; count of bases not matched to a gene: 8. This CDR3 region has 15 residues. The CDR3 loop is CSAVPGLAVYNEQFF. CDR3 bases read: TGCAGTGCCGTTCCGGGACTAGCGGTATACAATGAG.